Shown below are 27 T cell receptor beta chains from a single sample sequenced in a study of T cell responses to AZD1222 COVID-19 vaccine. This table comes from immunoSEQ multiplex PCR, and its TCRdb copy is limited to in-frame clones, with some not included. The repertoire holds roughly 33,000 clones, with about 84% as singletons. The sequencing used peripheral blood, collected 28 days after the second AZD1222 dose. These receptors were obtained from an adult who received the AZD1222 COVID-19 vaccine.

The chain recombines TRBV6-5 with TRBJ1-2; possibly TRBD1 for D (5 bases). Germline V gene lookup returns CDR1 MNHEY and CDR2 SVGAGI. The CDR3 is 14 residues long. Trimming removed 8 bases from V and 0 bases from J, with 13 bases in between. The CDR3 DNA sequence: TGTGCCAGCGCCCGTGACAGCTCTAACTATGGCTACACCTTC. Translated, it gives CASARDSSNYGYTF.

The J gene is TRBJ2-1, the V gene TRBV19; 8 bases fit TRBD1. CDR1 and CDR2 (germline): LNHDA, SQIVND (reference sequence). Trimming took 7 bases from V and 0 from J; bases not matched to a gene: 5. The CDR3 has 15 residues. CDR3 loop: CASTGGEVSYNEQFF. CDR3 nucleotide sequence: TGTGCCAGTACAGGGGGCGAAGTCTCCTACAATGAGCAGTTCTTC.

This chain connects TRBV18 to TRBJ1-2, with D perhaps matching TRBD1 (5 bases). From germline, CDR1 is KGHSH and CDR2 LQKENI. V was shortened by 3 bases and J by 7 bases, with 15 bases between the two germline ends. This CDR3 is 14 amino acids long. CDR3 nucleotide sequence: TGTGCCAGCTCACCCTCTGAAAGGGGAAGTGGCTACACCTTC. Translation: CASSPSERGSGYTF.

The chain is built from TRBV24-1 and TRBJ1-1; no reliable D call. There are 13 residues in the CDR3. V gave up 2 bases and J gave up 3 bases, with 6 bases separating them. Per germline, CDR1 KGHDR and CDR2 SFDVKD. The CDR3: CATSDSVYTEAFF. CDR3 DNA: TGTGCCACCAGTGATTCTGTGTACACTGAAGCTTTCTTT.

The chain employs TRBV10-3 and TRBJ2-5, with 8 bases matching TRBD1. The V segment lost 6 bases and the J segment 5 bases; nucleotides outside the gene matches: 11. The CDR3 runs 15 residues. Germline-derived CDR1 and CDR2 are ENHRY and SYGVKD. The CDR3 DNA sequence: TGTGCCATCAGCCCGGACAGGGTAAACAGGGAGACCCAGTACTTC. Its protein is CAISPDRVNRETQYF.

By its share, this clone is medium-sized. The J gene is TRBJ1-1, the V gene TRBV5-1; tentatively, D is TRBD1 (6 bases). The CDR3 covers 19 residues. Germline V gene lookup returns CDR1 SGHRS and CDR2 YFSETQ. Trimming stripped 5 bases from V and 0 bases from J, with 26 bases between. The CDR3 DNA follows: TGCGCCAGCAGACTGACTGGAATCCGGGACACCCAAATGAACACTGAAGCTTTCTTT. Protein product: CASRLTGIRDTQMNTEAFF.

The rearrangement joins TRBV10-3 to TRBJ1-2; possible D gene TRBD1, 6 bases. V was shortened by 11 bases and J by 4 bases, with 17 bases between the two germline ends. Germline V lookup: CDR1 ENHRY, CDR2 SYGVKD. The CDR3 spans 13 residues. Here the CDR3 DNA reads TGTGCCGGGTCGACAGGTTTAGGCTATGGCTACACCTTC. Its protein product is CAGSTGLGYGYTF.

The rearrangement joins TRBV12-5 to TRBJ2-1, with 9 bases matching TRBD2. Trimming cost V 2 bases and J 6 bases; bases outside gene matches: 8. From germline, CDR1 is LGHNT and CDR2 FRNRAP. This CDR3 spans 16 amino acids. The CDR3 coding sequence is TGTGCTAGTGGTTTGAATCTAGCGGGACATCCCAATGAGCAGTTCTTC. Amino acids: CASGLNLAGHPNEQFF.

The rearrangement joins TRBV19 to TRBJ1-2; 8 nucleotides line up with TRBD1. Trimming took 5 bases from V and 4 from J; bases not matched to a gene: 9. The germline V gene encodes CDR1 LNHDA and CDR2 SQIVND (reference sequence). The CDR3 consists of 15 residues. Written as DNA, the CDR3 is TGTGCCAGTAGTTACGGACAGGGACAGTCCTATGGCTACACCTTC. Translation gives CASSYGQGQSYGYTF. The whole variable domain, remainder taken from reference TRBV19 and TRBJ1-2, is DGGITQSPKYLFRKEGQNVTLSCEQNLNHDAMYWYRQDPGQGLRLIYYSQIVNDFQKGDIAEGYSVSREKKESFPLTVTSAQKNPTAFYLCASSYGQGQSYGYTFGSGTRLTVV.

The rearrangement links TRBV7-6 to TRBJ1-5; TRBD1 is a possible D gene (6 bases). Trimming took off 5 bases at V and 4 bases at J, with 15 bases between the two ends. This CDR3 has 15 residues. Per the germline V gene, CDR1 is SGHVS and CDR2 is FNYEAQ. The CDR3 sequence is CASSLLHGQNQPQHF. CDR3 nucleotide sequence: TGTGCCAGCAGCCTACTCCACGGACAGAATCAGCCCCAGCATTTT.

The V gene is TRBV7-2, the J gene TRBJ1-1; 8 nucleotides match TRBD1. V trimming: 5 bases; J trimming: 2 bases; junction bases outside the gene matches: 4. The CDR3 runs to 14 residues. Germline V lookup: CDR1 SGHTA, CDR2 FQGNSA. This chain's CDR3 is CASSPGGSNTEAFF. In nucleotides, the CDR3 is TGTGCCAGCAGCCCAGGGGGCTCTAACACTGAAGCTTTCTTT.

This chain links TRBV19 with TRBJ2-4; D possibly corresponds to TRBD1 (6 bases). In germline, CDR1 is LNHDA, CDR2 SQIVND (reference sequence). The CDR3 contains 15 residues. The V end lost 5 bases, the J end lost 0 bases, and 11 bases lay between the germline ends. The CDR3 coding sequence is TGTGCCAGTAGTCCACAGGGTCTAGCCAAAAACATTCAGTACTTC. It codes for CASSPQGLAKNIQYF.

The chain carries TRBV5-6 and TRBJ2-3; possibly TRBD1 or TRBD2 for D (6 bases each). The CDR3 length is 14 residues. The germline V gene encodes CDR1 SGHDT and CDR2 YYEEEE. Trimming shortened V by 4 bases and J by 6 bases, and 15 bases separated the two germline ends. In nucleotides, the CDR3 is TGTGCCAGCAGCCGCGGGACATCCGGCGATACGCAGTATTTT. It yields the protein CASSRGTSGDTQYF. Using reference TRBV5-6 and TRBJ2-3 for the parts outside the CDR3, the full variable domain is DAGVTQSPTHLIKTRGQQVTLRCSPKSGHDTVSWYQQALGQGPQFIFQYYEEEERQRGNFPDRFSGHQFPNYSSELNVNALLLGDSALYLCASSRGTSGDTQYFGPGTRLTVL.

In its sample, this clone was seen a few times. The rearrangement links TRBV7-2 to TRBJ2-1, with D hard to call. Germline V gene lookup returns CDR1 SGHTA and CDR2 FQGNSA. This CDR3 comprises 12 residues. V shed 2 bases and J shed 11 bases, with 10 bases lying between them. The CDR3 bases are TGTGCCAGCAGCTTATTCGCTTATAAGCAGTTCTTC. It specifies CASSLFAYKQFF.

V and J are TRBV28 and TRBJ1-6; the D gene is possibly TRBD1 (5 bases). Germline lookup yields CDR1 MDHEN and CDR2 SYDVKM. This CDR3 contains 12 residues. V lost 6 bases to trimming and J lost 7 bases, with 7 bases between them. CDR3 in amino acids: CASRRDNSPLHF. The CDR3 DNA is TGTGCCAGCAGACGGGACAATTCACCCCTCCACTTT.

This clone was picked up a small number of times. The chain has TRBV11-3 and TRBJ1-1; no reliable D call. V lost 1 base, J lost 0 bases, and 9 bases lay in between. The germline gives CDR1 SGHNT, CDR2 YENEEA. The CDR3 is 15 residues long. CDR3: CASSLGRFLNTEAFF. The CDR3 bases are TGTGCCAGCAGCTTAGGGAGATTTCTGAACACTGAAGCTTTCTTT.

J is TRBJ2-7 and V is TRBV5-1, with D maybe TRBD1 (6 bases). Trimming stripped 3 bases from V and 4 bases from J, with 11 bases between. Per germline, CDR1 SGHRS and CDR2 YFSETQ. The CDR3 consists of 13 residues. CDR3 region: CASSYTGNYEQYF. DNA for the CDR3: TGCGCCAGCAGCTACACAGGGAATTACGAGCAGTACTTC.

The chain joins TRBV19 to TRBJ2-6; no definite D call. CDR1 and CDR2 (germline): LNHDA, SQIVND (reference sequence). Trimming took off 0 bases at V and 1 base at J, with 4 bases between the two ends. The CDR3 spans 15 residues. Here the CDR3 DNA reads TGTGCCAGTAGTATAGAGGTTTCTGGGGCCAACGTCCTGACTTTC. Amino acid sequence: CASSIEVSGANVLTF.

V usage is TRBV18 and J usage is TRBJ1-5; 7 bases are shared with TRBD1. J was trimmed by 3 bases and V by 6 bases; bases with no gene match: 2. Germline CDR1 KGHSH, CDR2 LQKENI. The CDR3 contains 13 residues. CDR3 loop: CASSGQDNQPQHF. DNA of the CDR3: TGTGCCAGCTCCGGACAGGACAATCAGCCCCAGCATTTT.

The J gene is TRBJ2-5, the V gene TRBV7-9; a weak D match, TRBD2 (6 bases). The CDR3 is 14 residues long. The V and J ends lost 5 bases and 2 bases respectively, with 12 bases between them. From germline, CDR1 is SEHNR and CDR2 FQNEAQ (reference sequence). CDR3 bases: TGTGCCAGCAGCCCCGGGGCGGGGCAAGAGACCCAGTACTTC. Its translation is CASSPGAGQETQYF.

This chain links TRBV6-5 with TRBJ1-2, with no clear D. CDR3 size: 13 residues. V shed 4 bases and J shed 3 bases, with 9 bases lying between them. CDR1 MNHEY and CDR2 SVGAGI come from the germline V gene. CDR3 nucleotide sequence: TGTGCCAGCAGTTTCGACAAGGACTATGGCTACACCTTC. Translation: CASSFDKDYGYTF.

The chain joins TRBV12-5 to TRBJ2-1; D gene uncertain. Germline V gives CDR1 LGHNT, CDR2 FRNRAP. The CDR3 covers 18 residues. V was trimmed by 1 base and J by 6 bases, leaving 22 bases between them. The CDR3 nucleotides are TGTGCTAGTGGTTTGGCTCCCTTGGGCAGGCGGAACGGCAATGAGCAGTTCTTC. This gives the protein CASGLAPLGRRNGNEQFF.

The chain couples TRBV10-2 to TRBJ2-2; no reliable D call. Germline V lookup: CDR1 WSHSY, CDR2 SAAADI. The CDR3 loop spans 18 amino acids. Trimming shortened V by 6 bases and J by 0 bases, and 20 bases separated the two germline ends. CDR3 sequence reads: CASRDPWITVSNTGELFF. The CDR3 DNA sequence: TGCGCCAGCAGAGATCCCTGGATTACCGTTTCGAACACCGGGGAGCTGTTTTTT.

The genes are TRBV6-6 and TRBJ1-2; tentatively, D is TRBD1 (6 bases). Trimming removed 4 bases from V and 5 bases from J, with 14 bases in between. Germline V gives CDR1 MNHNY, CDR2 SVGAGI (reference sequence). This CDR3 spans 14 amino acids. The CDR3 sequence is CASSFEGQSYGYTF. The CDR3 DNA reads as TGTGCCAGCAGTTTTGAAGGACAGTCTTATGGCTACACCTTC.

This chain connects TRBV29-1 to TRBJ1-1, with D perhaps TRBD1 (6 bases). The CDR3 loop spans 11 amino acids. CDR1 and CDR2 (germline): SQVTM, ANQGSEA. With 5 bases removed from V and 4 bases from J, the gap between germline ends came to 8 bases. This CDR3 is CSVTRGTEAFF. DNA of the CDR3: TGCAGCGTTACCAGGGGCACTGAAGCTTTCTTT. Full variable domain (rest looked up from reference TRBV29-1 and TRBJ1-1): SAVISQKPSRDICQRGTSLTIQCQVDSQVTMMFWYRQQPGQSLTLIATANQGSEATYESGFVIDKFPISRPNLTFSTLTVSNMSPEDSSIYLCSVTRGTEAFFGQGTRLTVV.

The chain employs TRBV11-2 and TRBJ1-2; 7 bases line up with TRBD1. Unmatched junction bases numbered 11, after V lost 5 bases and J lost 2 bases. Germline CDR1 reads SGHAT; CDR2 reads FQNNGV. CDR3 length: 16 residues. The chain's CDR3 is CASSPLRGRSNYGYTF. Here the CDR3 DNA reads TGTGCCAGCAGCCCCCTGAGGGGGCGATCCAACTATGGCTACACCTTC.

J is TRBJ2-1 and V is TRBV29-1; TRBD1 is a possible D gene (6 bases). CDR1 and CDR2 from the germline V gene are SQVTM and ANQGSEA. This CDR3 comprises 13 residues. V was trimmed by 7 bases and J by 5 bases, leaving 15 bases between them. CDR3 sequence (DNA): TGCAGCGCCCTTCCACAGGGCAACAATGAGCAGTTCTTC. This sequence encodes CSALPQGNNEQFF.